These 10 T cell receptor beta chains were sequenced from one sample in a study of blood T cell repertoires in COVID-19. The protocol was immunoSEQ multiplex PCR, while the TCRdb copy is restricted to in-frame clones and leaves out a portion. This repertoire shows more than 45,000 clones, 90% found once; its top ten account for about 3.1%. The sample comprised peripheral blood. These receptors originate from a human donor in a cohort sampled during active COVID-19.

The J gene is TRBJ2-7, the V gene TRBV18, with a weak D call TRBD2 (5 bases). Looked up from germline, CDR1 is KGHSH and CDR2 is LQKENI. The ends were cut back, 6 bases at V and 7 bases at J, with 16 bases in the middle. This CDR3 comprises 13 residues. The CDR3 sequence: CASSPGAGVEQYF. CDR3 coding DNA: TGTGCCAGCTCGCCGGGTGCCGGGGTGGAGCAGTACTTC.

J is TRBJ2-1 and V is TRBV11-2, with 14 bases identical to TRBD2. The V and J ends lost 2 bases and 8 bases, in that order; junction bases with no gene match: 11. CDR1 is SGHAT and CDR2 is FQNNGV in the germline V gene. The CDR3 runs 18 residues. The CDR3: CASSLRRGLAGVGDEQFF. Written as DNA, the CDR3 is TGTGCCAGCAGCTTACGAAGGGGACTAGCGGGAGTAGGGGATGAGCAGTTCTTC.

The rearrangement links TRBV6-1 to TRBJ2-3; D is possibly TRBD2 (6 bases). The CDR3 runs to 14 residues. Trimming removed 3 bases at V and 3 bases at J, with 10 bases between. The germline CDR1 and CDR2 sequences are MNHNS and SASEGT. The CDR3 DNA reads as TGTGCCAGCAGTGAGGAGGGGAGGACAGATACGCAGTATTTT. It translates to CASSEEGRTDTQYF.

The chain has TRBV5-1 and TRBJ2-4; TRBD1 agrees at 10 bases. Germline CDR1 reads SGHRS; CDR2 reads YFSETQ. The CDR3 is 15 amino acids. The V segment lost 4 bases and the J segment 8 bases; nucleotides outside the gene matches: 9. In nucleotides, the CDR3 is TGCGCCAGCAGCCCCGGTGGGACAGGGGTTGACATTCAGTACTTC. Protein: CASSPGGTGVDIQYF.

Judged by abundance, this clone is medium-sized. In the same sample, other DNA sequences code for this CDR3. The J gene is TRBJ2-2, the V gene TRBV4-2; 8 bases align to TRBD2. There are 18 residues in the CDR3. V was clipped by 3 bases and J by 0 bases; unmatched bases: 9. Germline CDR1 LGHNA, CDR2 YNFKEQ. Here the CDR3 DNA reads TGTGCCAGCAGCCAGGCCCCTGGGGGACTAGCGAACACCGGGGAGCTGTTTTTT. It yields the protein CASSQAPGGLANTGELFF.

The chain carries TRBV27 and TRBJ1-2; D remains unclear. Trimming removed 3 bases from V and 2 bases from J, with 10 bases in between. From germline, CDR1 is MNHEY and CDR2 SMNVEV (reference sequence). The CDR3 contains 14 residues. This CDR3 is CASSFRVLNYGYTF. As DNA, the CDR3 is TGTGCCAGCAGTTTTCGGGTCTTAAACTATGGCTACACCTTC.

V usage is TRBV25-1 and J usage is TRBJ2-7; tentatively, D is TRBD1 (5 bases). The CDR3 length is 15 residues. CDR1 and CDR2 (germline): MGHDK, SYGVNS. The V and J ends lost 0 bases and 0 bases respectively, with 9 bases between them. The CDR3 coding sequence is TGTGCCAGCAGTGAATATTCGACAGACTCCTACGAGCAGTACTTC. Translation: CASSEYSTDSYEQYF.

This chain links TRBV4-2 with TRBJ1-4; 7 bases are shared with TRBD1. This CDR3 is built from 16 residues. In germline, CDR1 is LGHNA, CDR2 YNFKEQ. Trimming took 0 bases from V and 5 from J; bases not matched to a gene: 6. The CDR3 bases are TGTGCCAGCAGCCAAGACTCGACAGGGAAAAATGAAAAACTGTTTTTT. Translating gives CASSQDSTGKNEKLFF.

This clone was seen just once. The chain uses TRBV5-1 and TRBJ2-7; possibly TRBD2 for D (7 bases). The CDR3 is made up of 14 amino acids. Deletions cut 4 bases from V and 3 bases from J, with 14 bases between. Germline-derived CDR1 and CDR2 are SGHRS and YFSETQ. Here the CDR3 reads CASSAEGGFYEQYF. The CDR3 DNA is TGCGCCAGCAGCGCCGAGGGGGGGTTCTACGAGCAGTACTTC.

The V call is TRBV9, the J call TRBJ1-1; D is ambiguous. There are 15 residues in the CDR3. In germline, CDR1 is SGDLS, CDR2 YYNGEE. V lost 1 base and J lost 4, with 14 bases in between. DNA for the CDR3: TGTGCCAGCAGCGTAAATCCGGGTCCGGGCACTGAAGCTTTCTTT. Translation: CASSVNPGPGTEAFF.